This T cell receptor beta chain derives from a study of technical replicates of blood from several donors. Trimming stripped 4 bases from V and 1 base from J, with 10 bases between. Germline V CDR1 and CDR2: MDHEN, SYDVKM. The CDR3 consists of 15 residues. Measured with immunoSEQ multiplex PCR; TCRdb has only the in-frame clones, and not every one. This sample has 73,000 or so clones, with around 90% found just once. The material sequenced was T cells isolated from PBMCs. This receptor was identified in a human donor in good health. The chain combines TRBV28 with TRBJ2-2; D is ambiguous. In DNA, the CDR3 is TGTGCCAGCAGTTCCCCGTCTTTGAACACCGGGGAGCTGTTTTTT. This codes for CASSSPSLNTGELFF.